This passage covers 15 T cell receptor beta chains from one sample sequenced in a study of blood T cell repertoires in COVID-19. Clones were read by immunoSEQ multiplex PCR, and TCRdb kept only the in-frame ones, dropping some. Of about 85,000 clones in the sample, more than 70% were seen once. The sample comprised peripheral blood. These receptors came from a man in his fifties or sixties with acute or convalescent COVID-19.

The chain combines TRBV6-5 with TRBJ1-5, with TRBD1 matching 7 bases. CDR3 length: 16 amino acids. Germline loops: CDR1 MNHEY, CDR2 SVGAGI. V lost 2 bases, J lost 4 bases, and 8 bases stayed unmatched. CDR3 region: CASSYTGTALNQPQHF. CDR3 DNA sequence: TGTGCCAGCAGTTACACCGGGACAGCTCTAAATCAGCCCCAGCATTTT.

The V and J genes are TRBV29-1 and TRBJ2-5; D ambiguous. Per the germline V gene, CDR1 is SQVTM and CDR2 is ANQGSEA. With 3 bases removed from V and 4 bases from J, the gap between germline ends came to 15 bases. CDR3 length: 14 residues. The CDR3 bases are TGCAGCGTTGAGATGGCGCAGCGTAGAGAGACCCAGTACTTC. It codes for CSVEMAQRRETQYF.

The V call is TRBV6-1, the J call TRBJ1-1; D might be TRBD1 (6 bases). Germline CDR1 MNHNS, CDR2 SASEGT. The CDR3 totals 14 residues. Between the trimmed V and J ends, which lost 2 bases and 4 bases, there was a span of 11 bases. The CDR3 loop reads CASSEWGGRTEAFF. The DNA of the CDR3 is TGTGCCAGCAGTGAATGGGGGGGGCGCACTGAAGCTTTCTTT.

The rearrangement uses TRBV27 and TRBJ2-1, with 7 positions matching TRBD2. In germline, CDR1 is MNHEY, CDR2 SMNVEV (reference sequence). The CDR3 extends over 15 amino acids. J lost 6 bases, V lost 8 bases, and 13 bases had no gene match. The CDR3 protein is CASGPAGVVSNEQFF. DNA for the CDR3: TGTGCCAGCGGCCCCGCGGGGGTAGTATCCAATGAGCAGTTCTTC.

The genes are TRBV9 and TRBJ1-1; 10 bases line up with TRBD1. Germline CDR1 SGDLS, CDR2 YYNGEE. The CDR3 extends over 14 amino acids. V was pared by 4 bases and J by 6 bases, with 6 bases of the junction left unmatched. The CDR3 DNA sequence: TGTGCCAGCAGCCCAAGGGACAGGGGTTCTGAAGCTTTCTTT. Amino acid sequence: CASSPRDRGSEAFF.

This clone was counted a few times. J is TRBJ1-1 and V is TRBV6-5; 7 bases agree with TRBD1. The CDR3 is 15 amino acids. Germline-derived CDR1 and CDR2 are MNHEY and SVGAGI. The J segment lost 0 bases and the V segment lost 6 bases, leaving 7 bases of the junction unmatched. This chain's CDR3 is CASRFSGGVNTEAFF. The CDR3 coding sequence is TGTGCCAGCAGGTTCTCAGGGGGAGTGAACACTGAAGCTTTCTTT.

The J gene is TRBJ2-2, the V gene TRBV4-1, with D unclear. V was cut by 0 bases and J by 6 bases, with 8 bases left in between. The CDR3 consists of 14 residues. Germline V gene data show CDR1 as MGHRA and CDR2 as YSYEKL. Written as DNA, the CDR3 is TGCGCCAGCAGCCAAGAACAACCACCCGGGGAGCTGTTTTTT. Translation gives CASSQEQPPGELFF.

The rearrangement joins TRBV19 to TRBJ2-3; D may be TRBD2 (6 bases). CDR1 and CDR2 (germline): LNHDA, SQIVND (reference sequence). Trimming pared 6 bases from V and 1 base from J, leaving 11 bases between. This CDR3 region has 14 residues. This CDR3 is CASSGERGTDTQYF. In DNA, the CDR3 is TGTGCCAGTAGCGGGGAGCGGGGCACAGATACGCAGTATTTT.

V is TRBV19 and J is TRBJ2-1, with D tentatively TRBD1 (5 bases). V lost 3 bases and J lost 0, with 12 bases in between. The germline V gene encodes CDR1 LNHDA and CDR2 SQIVND (reference sequence). This CDR3 has 16 amino acids. CDR3 bases: TGTGCCAGTAGTATCCAGGGCAGATACTCCTACAATGAGCAGTTCTTC. This codes for CASSIQGRYSYNEQFF.

This chain connects TRBV19 to TRBJ1-1; 7 bases align to TRBD1. The CDR3 has 14 residues. Germline-derived CDR1 and CDR2 are LNHDA and SQIVND (reference sequence). V was pared by 4 bases and J by 0 bases, with 2 bases of the junction left unmatched. The CDR3 spells CASSSGTVNTEAFF. Written as DNA, the CDR3 is TGTGCCAGTAGTAGCGGGACAGTGAACACTGAAGCTTTCTTT.

V and J are TRBV6-1 and TRBJ2-7, with D possibly matching TRBD2 (6 bases). CDR1 and CDR2 from the germline V gene are MNHNS and SASEGT. V lost 1 base and J 4 bases, leaving 8 bases between the germline ends. The CDR3 sequence is 13 residues long. The CDR3 spells CASSEGGTYEQYV. The CDR3 DNA reads TGTGCCAGCAGTGAAGGGGGGACTTACGAGCAGTACGTC.

The V call is TRBV28, the J call TRBJ1-2; D remains ambiguous. From germline, CDR1 is MDHEN and CDR2 SYDVKM. CDR3 length equals 14 residues. Trimming took 4 bases from V and 0 from J, leaving 9 bases between them. The CDR3 sequence: CASSSFGANYGYTF. Here the CDR3 DNA reads TGTGCCAGCAGTTCCTTCGGGGCTAACTATGGCTACACCTTC.

The chain uses TRBV28 and TRBJ2-5; the D is unclear. The CDR3 sequence is 12 residues long. Trimming removed 4 bases at V and 0 bases at J, with 3 bases between. Germline V gene data show CDR1 as MDHEN and CDR2 as SYDVKM. In DNA, the CDR3 is TGTGCCAGCAGTTCTTACCAAGAGACCCAGTACTTC. It yields the protein CASSSYQETQYF.

The rearrangement joins TRBV14 to TRBJ2-5, with a weak D call TRBD2 (6 bases). Trimming took 8 bases from V and 7 from J, leaving 20 bases between them. The CDR3 has 14 residues. In germline, CDR1 is SGHDN, CDR2 FVKESK. The CDR3 region has the DNA TGTGCCAGCGCTCTTAGCGGCATCACAGGGACCCAGTACTTC. Translated: CASALSGITGTQYF.

The chain recombines TRBV6-2 or TRBV6-3 with TRBJ2-7; 7 bases agree with TRBD1. Germline V gene data show CDR1 as MNHEY and CDR2 as SVGEGT. The trim removed 6 bases at V and 5 bases at J, leaving 10 bases unmatched. The CDR3 is 14 residues long. The CDR3 sequence: CASSQRQGRNEQYV. The CDR3, as DNA: TGTGCCAGCAGCCAACGACAGGGTAGGAACGAGCAGTACGTC.